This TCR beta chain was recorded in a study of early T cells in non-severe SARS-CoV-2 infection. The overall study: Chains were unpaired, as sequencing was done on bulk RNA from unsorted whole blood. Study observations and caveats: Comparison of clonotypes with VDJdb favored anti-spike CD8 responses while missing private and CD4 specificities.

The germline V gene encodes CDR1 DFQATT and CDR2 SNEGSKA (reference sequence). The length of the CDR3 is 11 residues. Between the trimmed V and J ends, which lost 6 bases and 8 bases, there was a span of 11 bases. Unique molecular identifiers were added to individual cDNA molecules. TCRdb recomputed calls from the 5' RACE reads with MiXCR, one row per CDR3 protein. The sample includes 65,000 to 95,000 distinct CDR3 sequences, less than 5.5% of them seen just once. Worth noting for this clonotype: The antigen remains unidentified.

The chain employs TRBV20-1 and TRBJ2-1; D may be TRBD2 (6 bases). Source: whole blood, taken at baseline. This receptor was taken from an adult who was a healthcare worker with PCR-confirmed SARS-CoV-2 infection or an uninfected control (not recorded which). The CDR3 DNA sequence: TGCAGTGCGCGGAGGGCCTATGAGCAGTTCTTC. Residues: CSARRAYEQFF.